The clone carrying this T cell receptor (beta chain) came up a few times. This beta chain turned up in a library designed for alpha chains; as an off-target read, its abundance says little. Time point: blood at routine non-recurrence follow-up after resection. Unsorted whole RNA from tumor, nontumor lung or frozen PBMC underwent sequencing. The record originates from a study of spatial heterogeneity in lung cancer. Germline values: CDR1 DFQATT, CDR2 SNEGSKA (reference sequence). This CDR3 has 12 amino acids. J lost 5 bases, V lost 4 bases, and 3 bases had no gene match. TCRdb re-analysed the 5' RACE reads in MiXCR, keeping a single row per CDR3 protein. The sample consists of roughly 160 distinct CDR3 sequences, 35% to 50% of them appearing once.

The chain couples TRBV20-1 to TRBJ2-5, with 8 bases identical to TRBD1. Sequencing was performed on PBMCs, taken at follow-up. This clonotype was sampled from a male donor with early-stage non-small cell lung cancer. CDR3 in amino acids: CSAKPGGETQYF. Here the CDR3 DNA reads TGCAGTGCTAAACCAGGGGGCGAGACCCAGTACTTC.